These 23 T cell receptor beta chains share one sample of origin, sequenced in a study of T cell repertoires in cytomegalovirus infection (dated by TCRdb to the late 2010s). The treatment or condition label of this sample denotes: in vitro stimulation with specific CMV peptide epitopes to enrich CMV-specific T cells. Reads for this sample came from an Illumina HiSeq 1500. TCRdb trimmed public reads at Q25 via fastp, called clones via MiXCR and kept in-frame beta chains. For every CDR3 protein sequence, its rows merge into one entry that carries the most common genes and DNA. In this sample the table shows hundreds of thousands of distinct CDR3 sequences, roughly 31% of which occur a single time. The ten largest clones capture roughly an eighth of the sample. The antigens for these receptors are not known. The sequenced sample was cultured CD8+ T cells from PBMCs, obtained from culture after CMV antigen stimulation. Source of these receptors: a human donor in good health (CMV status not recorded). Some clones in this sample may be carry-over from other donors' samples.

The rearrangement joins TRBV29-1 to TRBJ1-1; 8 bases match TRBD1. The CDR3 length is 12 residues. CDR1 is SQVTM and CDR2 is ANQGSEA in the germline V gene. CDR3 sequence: CSIRTGRAEAFF. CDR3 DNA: TGCAGTATCCGGACAGGGAGGGCTGAAGCTTTCTTT.

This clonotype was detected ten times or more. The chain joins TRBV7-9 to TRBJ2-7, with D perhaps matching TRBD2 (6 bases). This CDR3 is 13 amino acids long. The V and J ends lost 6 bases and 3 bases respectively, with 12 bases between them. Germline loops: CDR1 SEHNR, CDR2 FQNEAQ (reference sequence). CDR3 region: CASSPVGGYEQYV. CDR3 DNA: TGTGCCAGCAGTCCGGTCGGGGGCTACGAGCAGTACGTC.

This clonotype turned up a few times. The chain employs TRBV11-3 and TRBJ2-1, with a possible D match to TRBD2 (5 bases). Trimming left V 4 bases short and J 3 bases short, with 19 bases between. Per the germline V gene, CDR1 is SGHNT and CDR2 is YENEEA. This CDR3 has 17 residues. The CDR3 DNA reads TGTGCCAGCAGCTCTTATGAGAGGGTGAAAGGCTACAATGAGCAGTTCTTC. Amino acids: CASSSYERVKGYNEQFF. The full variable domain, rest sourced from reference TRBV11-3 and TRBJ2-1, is EAGVVQSPRYKIIEKKQPVAFWCNPISGHNTLYWYLQNLGQGPELLIRYENEEAVDDSQLPKDRFSAERLKGVDSTLKIQPAELGDSAVYLCASSSYERVKGYNEQFFGPGTRLTVL.

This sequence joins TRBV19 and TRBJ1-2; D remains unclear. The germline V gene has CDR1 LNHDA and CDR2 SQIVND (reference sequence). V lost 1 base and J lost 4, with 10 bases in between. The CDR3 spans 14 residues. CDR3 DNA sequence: TGTGCCAGTAGTATAGTTCCTCCCTCCTATGGCTACACCTTC. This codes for CASSIVPPSYGYTF.

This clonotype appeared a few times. The CDR3 here is CASSLGRAGLDGSYEQYF. The DNA of the CDR3 is TGTGCCAGCAGCTTAGGGAGAGCGGGTTTAGATGGGTCCTACGAGCAGTACTTC. The chain recombines TRBV5-6 with TRBJ2-7; D might be TRBD2 (6 bases). CDR1 is SGHDT and CDR2 is YYEEEE in the germline V gene. CDR3 size: 18 residues. The V end was cut by 2 bases, the J end by 1 base, with 22 bases between.

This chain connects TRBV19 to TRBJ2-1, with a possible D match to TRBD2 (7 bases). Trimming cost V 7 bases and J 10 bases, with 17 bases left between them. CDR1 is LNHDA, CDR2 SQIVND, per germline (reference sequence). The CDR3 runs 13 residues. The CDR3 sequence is CASKKTRGGEQFF. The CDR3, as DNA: TGTGCCAGTAAGAAGACGAGGGGGGGCGAGCAGTTCTTC.

CDR3 sequence reads: CASSYRDGDEQFF. In DNA form, the CDR3 reads TGTGCCAGCAGTTACCGGGACGGGGATGAGCAGTTCTTC. The chain is built from TRBV5-6 and TRBJ2-1, with D tentatively TRBD1 or TRBD2 (5 bases each). The CDR3 spans 13 residues. Germline values: CDR1 SGHDT, CDR2 YYEEEE. The germline V and J ends were trimmed by 5 bases and 8 bases, with 14 bases remaining between them.

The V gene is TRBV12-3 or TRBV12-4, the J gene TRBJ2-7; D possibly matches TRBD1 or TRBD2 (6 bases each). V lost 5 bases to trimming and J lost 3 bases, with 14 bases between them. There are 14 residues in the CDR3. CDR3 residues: CASSRRDTDYEQYF. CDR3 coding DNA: TGTGCCAGCAGTCGGAGGGACACCGACTACGAGCAGTACTTC.

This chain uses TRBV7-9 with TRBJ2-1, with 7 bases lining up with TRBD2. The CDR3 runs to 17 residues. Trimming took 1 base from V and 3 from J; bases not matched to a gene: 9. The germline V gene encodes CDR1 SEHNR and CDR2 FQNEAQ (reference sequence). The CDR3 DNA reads TGTGCCAGCAGCTTAGTTACCAGCGGGGACCTCTACAATGAGCAGTTCTTC. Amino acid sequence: CASSLVTSGDLYNEQFF.

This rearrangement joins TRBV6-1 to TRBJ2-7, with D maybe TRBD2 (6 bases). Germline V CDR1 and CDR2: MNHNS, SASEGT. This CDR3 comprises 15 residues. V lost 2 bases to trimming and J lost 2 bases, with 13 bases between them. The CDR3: CASSEKGLRTYEQYV. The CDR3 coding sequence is TGTGCCAGCAGTGAAAAGGGACTCCGGACCTACGAGCAGTACGTC.

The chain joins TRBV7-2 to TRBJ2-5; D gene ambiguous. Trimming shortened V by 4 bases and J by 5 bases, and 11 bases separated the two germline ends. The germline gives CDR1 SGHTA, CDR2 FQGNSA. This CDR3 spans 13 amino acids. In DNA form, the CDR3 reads TGTGCCAGCAGCTCCCCCGTGGGGGAGACCCAGTACTTC. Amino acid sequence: CASSSPVGETQYF. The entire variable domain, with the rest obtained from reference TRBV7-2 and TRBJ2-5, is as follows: GAGVSQSPSNKVTEKGKDVELRCDPISGHTALYWYRQSLGQGLEFLIYFQGNSAPDKSGLPSDRFSAERTGGSVSTLTIQRTQQEDSAVYLCASSSPVGETQYFGPGTRLLVL.

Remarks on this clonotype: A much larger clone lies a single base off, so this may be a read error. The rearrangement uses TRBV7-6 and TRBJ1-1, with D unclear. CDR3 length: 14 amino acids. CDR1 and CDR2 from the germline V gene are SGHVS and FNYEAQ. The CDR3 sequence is CASRKAFLNTETFF. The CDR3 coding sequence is TGTGCCAGCCGCAAGGCTTTTTTGAACACTGAAACTTTCTTT.

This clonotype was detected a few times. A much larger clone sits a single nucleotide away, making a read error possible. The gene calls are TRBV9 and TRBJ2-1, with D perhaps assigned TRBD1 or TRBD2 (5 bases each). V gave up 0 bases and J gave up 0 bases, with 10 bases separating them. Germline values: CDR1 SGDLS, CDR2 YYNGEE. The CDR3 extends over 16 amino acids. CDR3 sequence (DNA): TGTGCCAGCAGCGTAGCGGGGCAGAGCTCCTACAATGAGCAGTTCTTC. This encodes CASSVAGQSSYNEQFF.

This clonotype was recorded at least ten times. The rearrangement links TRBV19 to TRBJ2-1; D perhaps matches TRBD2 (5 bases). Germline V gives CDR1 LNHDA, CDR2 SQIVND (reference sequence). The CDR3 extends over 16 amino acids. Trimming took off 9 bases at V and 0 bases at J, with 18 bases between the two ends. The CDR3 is CASSLSGLSSYNEQFF. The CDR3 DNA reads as TGTGCCAGCAGCTTAAGTGGACTGTCCTCCTACAATGAGCAGTTCTTC.

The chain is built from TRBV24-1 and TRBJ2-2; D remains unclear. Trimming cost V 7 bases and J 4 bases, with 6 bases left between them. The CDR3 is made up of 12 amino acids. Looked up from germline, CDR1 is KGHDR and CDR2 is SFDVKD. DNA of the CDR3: TGTGCCACCAGAGATAGCACCGGGGAGCTGTTTTTT. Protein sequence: CATRDSTGELFF.

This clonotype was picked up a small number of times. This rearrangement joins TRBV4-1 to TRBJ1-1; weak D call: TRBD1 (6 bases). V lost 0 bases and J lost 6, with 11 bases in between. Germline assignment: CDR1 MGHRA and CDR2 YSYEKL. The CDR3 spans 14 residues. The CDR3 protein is CASSQEGGRSEAFF. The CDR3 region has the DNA TGCGCCAGCAGCCAAGAGGGGGGCAGGTCTGAAGCTTTCTTT.

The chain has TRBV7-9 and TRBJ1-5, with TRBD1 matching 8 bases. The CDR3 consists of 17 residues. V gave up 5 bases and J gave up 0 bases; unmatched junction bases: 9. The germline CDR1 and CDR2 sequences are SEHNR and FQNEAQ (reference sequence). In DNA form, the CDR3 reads TGTGCCAGCAGCCCTGGGGACAGGCCTTATAGCAATCAGCCCCAGCATTTT. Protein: CASSPGDRPYSNQPQHF.

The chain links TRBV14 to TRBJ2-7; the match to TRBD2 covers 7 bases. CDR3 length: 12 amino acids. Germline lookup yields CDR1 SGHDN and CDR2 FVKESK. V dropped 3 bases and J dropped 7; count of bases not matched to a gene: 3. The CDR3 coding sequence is TGTGCCAGCAGCCATACTAGCGAAGAGCAGTACGTC. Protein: CASSHTSEEQYV.

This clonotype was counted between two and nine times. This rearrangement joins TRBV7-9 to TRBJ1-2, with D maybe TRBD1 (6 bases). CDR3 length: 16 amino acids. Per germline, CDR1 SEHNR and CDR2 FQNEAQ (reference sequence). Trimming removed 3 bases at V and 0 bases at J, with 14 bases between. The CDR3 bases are TGTGCCAGCAGCTTTCGTCAGGGGATCGCTAACTATGGCTACACCTTC. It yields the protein CASSFRQGIANYGYTF.

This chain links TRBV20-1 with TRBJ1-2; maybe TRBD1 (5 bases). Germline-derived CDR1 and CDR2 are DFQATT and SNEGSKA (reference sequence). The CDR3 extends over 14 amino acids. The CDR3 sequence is CSSAGTHSTYGYTF. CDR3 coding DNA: TGCAGCTCTGCAGGGACTCACTCTACCTATGGCTACACCTTC.

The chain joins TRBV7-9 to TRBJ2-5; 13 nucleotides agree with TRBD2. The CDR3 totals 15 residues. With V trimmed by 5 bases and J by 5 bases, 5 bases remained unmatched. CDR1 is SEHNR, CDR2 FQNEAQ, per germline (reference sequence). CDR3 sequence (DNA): TGTGCCAGCAGCCGGACTAGCGGGGGCGGTGAGACCCAGTACTTC. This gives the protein CASSRTSGGGETQYF.

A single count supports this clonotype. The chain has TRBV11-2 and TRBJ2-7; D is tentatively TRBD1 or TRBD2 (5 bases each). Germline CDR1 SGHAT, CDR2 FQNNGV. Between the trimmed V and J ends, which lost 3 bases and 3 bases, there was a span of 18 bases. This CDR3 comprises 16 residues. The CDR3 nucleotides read TGTGCCAGCAGCTTTACGGCGAGGGGTCACGGCTACGAGCAGTACTTC. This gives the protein CASSFTARGHGYEQYF.

CDR3 DNA sequence: TGTGCCACCAGCCCTTCTATAGGGGGGGCAAATGAGCAGTTCTTC. It is translated as CATSPSIGGANEQFF. The chain is built from TRBV15 and TRBJ2-1; tentatively, D is TRBD2 (7 bases). Trimming took off 5 bases at V and 7 bases at J, with 18 bases between the two ends. The germline V gene has CDR1 LNHNV and CDR2 YYDKDF (reference sequence). The CDR3 covers 15 residues.